This passage covers 13 T cell receptor beta chains from one sample sequenced in a study of blood T cell repertoires in COVID-19. Clones were sequenced by immunoSEQ multiplex PCR, and TCRdb holds only the in-frame ones, with some missing. The sample yields about 76,000 clones, roughly 89% seen once. Sequencing was performed on peripheral blood. All receptors derive from a human donor in a cohort sampled during active COVID-19.

J is TRBJ2-1 and V is TRBV5-1, with 8 bases fitting TRBD2. The germline V gene has CDR1 SGHRS and CDR2 YFSETQ. The CDR3 is made up of 16 amino acids. J lost 6 bases, V lost 0 bases, and 8 bases had no gene match. CDR3 protein: CASSLVGIAGSNEQFF. CDR3 DNA sequence: TGCGCCAGCAGCTTGGTGGGAATAGCGGGGAGCAATGAGCAGTTCTTC.

V is TRBV5-6 and J is TRBJ1-2; 11 positions agree with TRBD1. Germline lookup yields CDR1 SGHDT and CDR2 YYEEEE. This CDR3 is built from 14 residues. J was trimmed by 4 bases and V by 6 bases; bases with no gene match: 5. CDR3 DNA sequence: TGTGCCAGCAACCGGGGACAGGGGGGCTATGGCTACACCTTC. This codes for CASNRGQGGYGYTF.

The chain joins TRBV18 to TRBJ1-3; D uncertain. This CDR3 has 13 amino acids. Germline CDR1 reads KGHSH; CDR2 reads LQKENI. Trimming cost V 3 bases and J 0 bases, with 3 bases left between them. The chain's CDR3 is CASSPRSGNTIYF. For the CDR3, the DNA is TGTGCCAGCTCACCCCGCTCTGGAAACACCATATATTTT. Full variable domain (remainder filled in from reference TRBV18 and TRBJ1-3): NAGVMQNPRHLVRRRGQEARLRCSPMKGHSHVYWYRQLPEEGLKFMVYLQKENIIDESGMPKERFSAEFPKEGPSILRIQQVVRGDSAAYFCASSPRSGNTIYFGEGSWLTVV.

The V call is TRBV3-1 (or the pseudogene TRBV3-2), the J call TRBJ2-1; TRBD2 matches 7 bases. Germline CDR1 LGHDT, CDR2 YNNKEL (reference sequence). Germline trimming cut 5 bases from V and 10 bases from J; bases unmatched to any gene: 8. CDR3 length: 13 residues. CDR3 DNA: TGTGCCAGCAGCTTCAAGGGACTACGGGAGCAGTTCTTC. Translated, it gives CASSFKGLREQFF.

V gene TRBV27 combines with J gene TRBJ1-1, with 7 bases that match TRBD1. The ends lost 5 bases at V and 5 bases at J; junction bases unmatched: 11. The CDR3 totals 15 residues. Germline-derived CDR1 and CDR2 are MNHEY and SMNVEV (reference sequence). In DNA, the CDR3 is TGTGCCAGCAGTATGGGTGACAGGGTTAGTACTGAAGCTTTCTTT. As protein: CASSMGDRVSTEAFF.

The CDR3 DNA reads as TGTGCCAGCCGGGACAGCATGAACACTGAAGCTTTCTTT. Translation: CASRDSMNTEAFF. This sequence joins TRBV18 and TRBJ1-1; 7 bases line up with TRBD1. Germline V gene data show CDR1 as KGHSH and CDR2 as LQKENI. This CDR3 spans 13 amino acids. Trimming at V came to 8 bases and at J to 0 bases, leaving 3 bases not matched to a gene.

J is TRBJ2-7 and V is TRBV4-3; D is unresolved. V lost 0 bases to trimming and J lost 1 base, with 10 bases between them. The germline V gene has CDR1 LGHNA and CDR2 YSLEER. The CDR3 has 15 amino acids. In DNA form, the CDR3 reads TGCGCCAGCAGCCAAGATCTAGTAGTATCCTACGAGCAGTACTTC. Translating gives CASSQDLVVSYEQYF.

The gene calls are TRBV6-2 or TRBV6-3 and TRBJ2-7; 8 positions agree with TRBD1. V lost 6 bases to trimming and J lost 2 bases; unmatched junction nucleotides: 12. The CDR3 runs to 16 residues. CDR1 MNHEY and CDR2 SVGEGT come from the germline V gene. CDR3 sequence reads: CASSRKGRGQAYEQYF. The DNA for the CDR3 is TGTGCCAGCAGCCGAAAAGGCAGGGGGCAGGCCTACGAGCAGTACTTC.

In DNA, the CDR3 is TGTGCCAGCAGCCAAGATCATTCTAGCTGGCAGACCCAGTACTTC. Protein product: CASSQDHSSWQTQYF. J is TRBJ2-5 and V is TRBV3-1 (or the pseudogene TRBV3-2); D perhaps matches TRBD2 (5 bases). V shed 0 bases and J shed 6 bases, with 14 bases lying between them. Germline V gene lookup returns CDR1 LGHDT and CDR2 YNNKEL (reference sequence). The CDR3 is made up of 15 amino acids.

The chain links TRBV19 to TRBJ1-2, with TRBD1 identical over 9 bases. Germline V CDR1 and CDR2: LNHDA, SQIVND (reference sequence). V lost 6 bases to trimming and J lost 7 bases; unmatched junction nucleotides: 3. CDR3 length: 12 residues. The CDR3 nucleotides read TGTGCCAGTAGAGGGACAGGGACTGGCTACACCTTC. Protein sequence: CASRGTGTGYTF.

The V and J genes are TRBV14 and TRBJ2-6, with 7 bases identical to TRBD1. From germline, CDR1 is SGHDN and CDR2 FVKESK. V lost 1 base and J lost 0; bases outside the gene matches: 9. The CDR3 length is 19 residues. CDR3 amino acids: CASSQGQGIPYSGANVLTF. CDR3 coding DNA: TGTGCCAGCAGCCAAGGACAGGGAATCCCCTACTCTGGGGCCAACGTCCTGACTTTC.

V and J are TRBV6-5 and TRBJ1-1; 7 bases align to TRBD1. Per the germline V gene, CDR1 is MNHEY and CDR2 is SVGAGI. V trimming: 4 bases; J trimming: 12 bases; junction bases outside the gene matches: 14. The CDR3 length is 14 residues. Written as DNA, the CDR3 is TGTGCCAGCAGTTCCGTGGACAGGTACACGGCAACTTTCTTT. It encodes CASSSVDRYTATFF.

In this sample, this clone turned up once. This rearrangement joins TRBV4-3 to TRBJ1-4; 7 nucleotides line up with TRBD1. There are 18 residues in the CDR3. The V gene's germline CDR1 is LGHNA and CDR2 YSLEER. V trimming: 2 bases; J trimming: 1 base; junction bases outside the gene matches: 10. The CDR3 spells CASSQKLGGAGTNEKLFF. For the CDR3, the DNA is TGCGCCAGCAGCCAAAAGTTAGGGGGCGCGGGAACTAATGAAAAACTGTTTTTT.